The rows below give T cell receptor beta chains drawn from one sample of a study of T cells in Graves' hyperthyroidism and ophthalmopathy. Using its own MiXCR run on the multiplex PCR reads, TCRdb lists one record per CDR3 protein. Among fewer than 750,000 distinct CDR3 sequences, more than 12% were seen once, and the ten largest hold approximately 12%. The specimen was blood. These receptors all come from a woman between 45 and 60 years old with Graves' ophthalmopathy. Each CDR3 is given without its conserved first and last residue.

v_call	j_call	cdr3_aa
TRBV27	TRBJ1-1	ASSRDSWNTEAF
TRBV19	TRBJ2-1	AARRTGTTFNEQF
TRBV2	TRBJ2-7	ASSVVKDTYEQY
TRBV30	TRBJ2-7	AWRAGQGFYEQY
TRBV12-3/TRBV12-4	TRBJ1-2	ASSGGGFYGNT
TRBV28	TRBJ1-1	ASSFLPEPNTEVF
TRBV12-3/TRBV12-4	TRBJ2-7	ASSFYRTGVKSYEQY
TRBV28	TRBJ1-5	ASSSSDRGMSQPQH
TRBV12-3/TRBV12-4	TRBJ2-7	ASSLTGTGVFGTYEQY
TRBV3-1	TRBJ1-2	ASSQETALYGYT
TRBV12-3/TRBV12-4	TRBJ2-7	ASRSDTPYEQY
TRBV29-1	TRBJ1-1	SVSLLFGNTEAF
TRBV5-1	TRBJ1-1	ASSLWESRDTEAF
TRBV5-1	TRBJ2-1	ASSPSNVRNEQF
TRBV7-2	TRBJ1-5	ASSLYPGQINQPQH
TRBV7-2	TRBJ2-1	ASSLASRMYNEQF
TRBV6-2/TRBV6-3	TRBJ1-2	ASSHPGPKWVDYGYT
TRBV28	TRBJ2-4	ASSPGGTGGAWVKNIQY
TRBV28	TRBJ2-7	ASRGGGNSYEQY
TRBV7-2	TRBJ2-3	ASILIAGAGDTQY
TRBV9	TRBJ2-3	ASSVTPSTSGGTDTQY
TRBV3-1	TRBJ1-1	ASSQDLDPSWEAF
TRBV28	TRBJ1-2	ASSYAGGVDGYT
TRBV30	TRBJ2-7	AWSVVAGNEQY
TRBV6-2/TRBV6-3	TRBJ1-5	ASGWRGLGQPQH
TRBV20-1	TRBJ1-5	SAPSLTGGGQPQH
TRBV24-1	TRBJ2-1	ATSDFGTSGNNEQF
TRBV5-1	TRBJ1-1	ASSLDGSPRGTEAF
TRBV9	TRBJ1-2	ASSPRREPYGYT
TRBV12-3/TRBV12-4	TRBJ2-5	ASSLQAGGSETQY
TRBV9	TRBJ1-1	ASSFGGVENTEAF
TRBV19	TRBJ1-1	ASRVRQGEAF
TRBV28	TRBJ1-5	ASSPGNSGDNQPQH
TRBV14	TRBJ2-2	ASSQVLMGLAPTGELF
TRBV7-9	TRBJ2-7	ASSWDVLGEQY
TRBV29-1	TRBJ2-1	SVEKTGLAKAYNEQF
TRBV15	TRBJ2-2	ATSTRTLAGGWDTGELF
TRBV20-1	TRBJ2-7	SASPGLAGGRQY
TRBV14	TRBJ2-2	ASSQAPGRTGELF
TRBV6-2/TRBV6-3	TRBJ2-7	ASSPAFYEQY
TRBV29-1	TRBJ2-5	SVEVWSGEGVQETQY
TRBV28	TRBJ1-5	ASSSDRQGVGQPQH
TRBV7-9	TRBJ2-5	ASSLAGSGTYQETQY
TRBV5-5	TRBJ1-2	ASSWSAGVGYT
TRBV6-5	TRBJ2-2	ASSYQLAGLTGELF
TRBV5-6	TRBJ2-1	ASSLAHEQF
TRBV28	TRBJ2-7	ASSPAGGSYEQY